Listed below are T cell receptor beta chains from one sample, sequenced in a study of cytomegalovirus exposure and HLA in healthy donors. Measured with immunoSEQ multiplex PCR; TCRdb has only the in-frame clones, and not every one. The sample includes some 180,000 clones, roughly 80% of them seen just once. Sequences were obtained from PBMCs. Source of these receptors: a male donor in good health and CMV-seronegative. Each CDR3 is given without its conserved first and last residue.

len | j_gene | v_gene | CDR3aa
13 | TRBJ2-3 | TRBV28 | ASSRDRGITDTQY
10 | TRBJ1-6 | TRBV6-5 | ASSYRGQRLH
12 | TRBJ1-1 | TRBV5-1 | ASSLSPDKAEAF
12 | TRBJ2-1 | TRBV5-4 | ASSLPEPHNEQF
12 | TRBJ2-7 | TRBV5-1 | ASSLESTTYEQY
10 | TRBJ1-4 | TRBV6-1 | ASSRSDEKLF
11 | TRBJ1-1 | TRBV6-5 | ASSYPVQGTAF
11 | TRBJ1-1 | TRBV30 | AWKGRENTEAF
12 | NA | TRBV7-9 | ASSPGSRGDEQY
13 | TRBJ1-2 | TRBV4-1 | ASSQPTGPNYGYT
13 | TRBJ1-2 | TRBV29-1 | SVSETGALNYGYT
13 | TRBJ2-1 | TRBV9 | ASSVGPEGVHEQF
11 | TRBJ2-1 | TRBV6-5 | ASRSGPHNEQF
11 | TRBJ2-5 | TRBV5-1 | ASSFSGDETQY
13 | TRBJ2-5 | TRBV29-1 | SVDGLAGLLETQY
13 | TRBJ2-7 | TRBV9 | ASSAHGTSDPVRY
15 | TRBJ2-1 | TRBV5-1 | ASSTSGGDYSYNEQF
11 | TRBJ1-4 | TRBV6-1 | ASSVDGDEKLF
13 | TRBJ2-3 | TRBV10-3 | AIGKAAGGEDTQY
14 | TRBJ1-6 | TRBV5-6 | ASSLAGVQGLAPLH
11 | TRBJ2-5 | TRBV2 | ASSEAVRVGQY
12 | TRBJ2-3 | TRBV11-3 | ASSLGRGSDTQY
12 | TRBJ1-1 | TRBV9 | ASSVTGANTEAF
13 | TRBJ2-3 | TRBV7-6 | ASSPQSVLTDTQY
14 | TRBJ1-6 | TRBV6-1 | ASSEAQGAHNSPLH
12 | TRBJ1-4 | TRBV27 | ASMRQGVNEKLF
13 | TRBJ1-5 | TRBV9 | ASSADSDSNQPQH
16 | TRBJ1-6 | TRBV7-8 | ASSLGVGGLSYNSPLH
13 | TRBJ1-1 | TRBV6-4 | ASSSSGTGDTEAF
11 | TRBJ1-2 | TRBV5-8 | ASSFGGGHGYT
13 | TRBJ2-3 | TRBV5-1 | ASSYRVGGTDTQY
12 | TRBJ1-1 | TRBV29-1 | SVGMTRVNTEAF
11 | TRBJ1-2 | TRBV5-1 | ASSGTGNYGYT
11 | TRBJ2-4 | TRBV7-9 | ASSLAPGNIQY
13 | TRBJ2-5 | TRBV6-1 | ASSEPGSPTETQY
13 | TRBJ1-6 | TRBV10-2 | ASTGGTGGGSPLH
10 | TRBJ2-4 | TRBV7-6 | ASSSRKNIQY
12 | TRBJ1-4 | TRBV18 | ASSPQGTNEKLF
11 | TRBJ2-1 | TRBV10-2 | ATGGGGYNEQF
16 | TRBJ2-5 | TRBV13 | ASSLSLIWGQAWETQY
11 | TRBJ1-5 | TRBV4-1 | ASSQRRAGPQH